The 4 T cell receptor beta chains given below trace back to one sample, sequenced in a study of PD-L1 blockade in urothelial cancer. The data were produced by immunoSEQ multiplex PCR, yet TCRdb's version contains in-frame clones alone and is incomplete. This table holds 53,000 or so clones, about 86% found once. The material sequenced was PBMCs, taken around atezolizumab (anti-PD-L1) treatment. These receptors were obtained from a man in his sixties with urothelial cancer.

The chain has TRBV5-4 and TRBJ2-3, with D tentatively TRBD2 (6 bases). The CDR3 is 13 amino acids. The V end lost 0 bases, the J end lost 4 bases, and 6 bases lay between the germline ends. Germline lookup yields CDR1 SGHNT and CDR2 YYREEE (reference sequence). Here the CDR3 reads CASSLAGADTQYF. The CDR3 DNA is TGTGCCAGCAGCTTGGCGGGGGCAGATACGCAGTATTTT. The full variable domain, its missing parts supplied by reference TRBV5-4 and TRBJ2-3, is ETGVTQSPTHLIKTRGQQVTLRCSSQSGHNTVSWYQQALGQGPQFIFQYYREEENGRGNFPPRFSGLQFPNYSSELNVNALELDDSALYLCASSLAGADTQYFGPGTRLTVL.

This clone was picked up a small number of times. The CDR3 DNA follows: TGTGCCGTACGGGAGTCTAAAAACATTCAGTACTTC. This codes for CAVRESKNIQYF. This rearrangement joins TRBV28 to TRBJ2-4; tentative D call: TRBD2 (6 bases). This CDR3 spans 12 amino acids. Trimming cost V 11 bases and J 4 bases, with 12 bases left between them. CDR1 and CDR2 (germline): MDHEN, SYDVKM.

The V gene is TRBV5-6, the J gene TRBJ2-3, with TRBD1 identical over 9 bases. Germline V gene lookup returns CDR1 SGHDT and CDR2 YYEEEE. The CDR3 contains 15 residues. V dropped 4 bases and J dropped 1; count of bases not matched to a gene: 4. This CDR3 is CASSADRGGTDTQYF. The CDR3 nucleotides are TGTGCCAGCAGCGCGGACAGGGGAGGCACAGATACGCAGTATTTT. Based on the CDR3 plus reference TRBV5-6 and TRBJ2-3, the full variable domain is DAGVTQSPTHLIKTRGQQVTLRCSPKSGHDTVSWYQQALGQGPQFIFQYYEEEERQRGNFPDRFSGHQFPNYSSELNVNALLLGDSALYLCASSADRGGTDTQYFGPGTRLTVL.

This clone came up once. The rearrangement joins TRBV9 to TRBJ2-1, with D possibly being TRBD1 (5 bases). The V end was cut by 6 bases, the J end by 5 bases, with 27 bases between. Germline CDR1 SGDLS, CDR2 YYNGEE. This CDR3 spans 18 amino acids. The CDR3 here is CASNNLPPGSLVNNEQFF. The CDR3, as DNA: TGTGCCAGCAACAATCTTCCCCCAGGGTCTCTAGTCAACAATGAGCAGTTCTTC.